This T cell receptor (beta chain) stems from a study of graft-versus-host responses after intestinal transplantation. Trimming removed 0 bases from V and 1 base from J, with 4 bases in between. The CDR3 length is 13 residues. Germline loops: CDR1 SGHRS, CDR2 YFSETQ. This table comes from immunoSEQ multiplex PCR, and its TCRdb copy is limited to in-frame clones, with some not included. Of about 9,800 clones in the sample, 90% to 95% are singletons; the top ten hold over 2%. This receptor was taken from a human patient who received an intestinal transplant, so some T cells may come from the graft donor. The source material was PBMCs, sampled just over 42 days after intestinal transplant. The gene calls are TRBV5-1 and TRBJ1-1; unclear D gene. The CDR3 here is CASSLDQNTEAFF. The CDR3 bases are TGCGCCAGCAGCTTGGACCAGAACACTGAAGCTTTCTTT.